The clone carrying this T cell receptor beta chain was seen only once. Its antigen is still unknown. This sample is part of a study of cytomegalovirus exposure and HLA in healthy donors. Study-level points and caveats: Rarity marked most TCR sequences, yet some public TCRs occurred in many donors. The study flagged 150 to 200 TCR beta chains as cytomegalovirus-associated. A subsequent analysis found that TCR clusters from the first cohort also tended to co-occur in the 110 or so validation repertoires, with 90% to 95% of cluster scores above 0.

The table came from immunoSEQ multiplex PCR; TCRdb's copy has only in-frame clones and leaves some out. The profile shows under 250,000 clones, roughly 81% of them singletons. Donors came from a validation cohort of approximately 110 subjects, distinct from the first 666-subject cohort. This receptor was taken from a woman in her twenties or thirties in good health and CMV-seronegative. Sample: PBMCs.

The CDR3 DNA reads as TGTGCCAGCCTAGGAACCGACTACAATGAGCAGTTCTTC. This sequence encodes CASLGTDYNEQFF. The rearrangement uses TRBV5-4 and TRBJ2-1; D not certain. CDR3 length: 13 residues. V dropped 7 bases and J dropped 3 bases, with 11 bases sitting between them. CDR1 SGHNT and CDR2 YYREEE come from the germline V gene (reference sequence).